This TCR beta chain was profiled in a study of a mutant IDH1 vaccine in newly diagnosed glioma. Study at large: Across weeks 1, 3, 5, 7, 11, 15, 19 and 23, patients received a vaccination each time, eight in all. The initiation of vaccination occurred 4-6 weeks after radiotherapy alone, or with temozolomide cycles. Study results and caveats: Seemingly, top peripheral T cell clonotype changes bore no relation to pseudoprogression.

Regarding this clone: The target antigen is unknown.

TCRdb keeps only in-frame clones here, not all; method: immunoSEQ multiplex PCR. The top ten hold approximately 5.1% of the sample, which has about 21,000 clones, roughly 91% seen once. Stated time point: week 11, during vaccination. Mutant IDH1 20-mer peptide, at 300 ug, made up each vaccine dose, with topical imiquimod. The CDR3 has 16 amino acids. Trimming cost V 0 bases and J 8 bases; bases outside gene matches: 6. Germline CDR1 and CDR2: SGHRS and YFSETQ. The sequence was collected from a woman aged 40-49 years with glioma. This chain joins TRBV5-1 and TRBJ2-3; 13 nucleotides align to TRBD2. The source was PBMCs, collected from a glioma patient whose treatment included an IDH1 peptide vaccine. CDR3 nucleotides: TGCGCCAGCAGCTTGGGGGGACTAGCGGGATATACTACGCAGTATTTT. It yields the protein CASSLGGLAGYTTQYF.